These 4 T cell receptor beta chains were all obtained from the same sample, sequenced in a study of CD8 T cells in Susac syndrome. Reverse transcription used about 0.45 to 1 ug RNA and random hexamers. TCRdb reprocessed the immunoSEQ multiplex PCR reads via MiXCR and lists one record per CDR3 protein. The table includes roughly 200,000 distinct CDR3 sequences, approximately 95% detected once. The sample was CD4+ T cells from PBMCs. The receptors here all came from a human donor with multiple sclerosis.

V and J are TRBV30 and TRBJ1-2, with D perhaps TRBD1 (6 bases). Germline CDR1 GTSNPN, CDR2 SVGIG (reference sequence). The CDR3 sequence is 12 residues long. V was shortened by 2 bases and J by 10 bases, with 14 bases between the two germline ends. CDR3 sequence: CAWSTDSADYTF. CDR3 DNA: TGTGCCTGGAGTACGGACAGTGCGGACTACACCTTC. Using reference TRBV30 and TRBJ1-2 for the parts outside the CDR3, the full variable domain is SQTIHQWPATLVQPVGSPLSLECTVEGTSNPNLYWYRQAAGRGLQLLFYSVGIGQISSEVPQNLSASRPQDRQFILSSKKLLLSDSGFYLCAWSTDSADYTFGSGTRLTVV.

The chain couples TRBV20-1 to TRBJ2-7; D is ambiguous. The CDR3 contains 12 residues. CDR1 DFQATT and CDR2 SNEGSKA come from the germline V gene (reference sequence). Trimming removed 1 base at V and 5 bases at J, with 9 bases between. The CDR3 sequence: CSARGNIDEQYV. CDR3 nucleotide sequence: TGCAGTGCTAGAGGAAACATAGACGAGCAGTACGTC.

The V call is TRBV4-1, the J call TRBJ1-5; 9 bases are shared with TRBD1. This CDR3 contains 15 residues. Germline V gives CDR1 MGHRA, CDR2 YSYEKL. V shed 11 bases and J 0 bases; nucleotides not matched to a gene: 8. The CDR3 is CAGTGRGYSNQPQHF. The CDR3 DNA sequence: TGCGCCGGGACAGGGCGGGGATATAGCAATCAGCCCCAGCATTTT.

The chain employs TRBV29-1 and TRBJ1-1; D gene ambiguous. The V and J ends lost 6 bases and 0 bases respectively, with 8 bases between them. Germline CDR1 is SQVTM and CDR2 is ANQGSEA. The CDR3 has 12 amino acids. The CDR3 nucleotides are TGCAGCGTGGGAGAATTGAACACTGAAGCTTTCTTT. Translating it yields CSVGELNTEAFF. Using reference TRBV29-1 and TRBJ1-1 for the parts outside the CDR3, the full variable domain is SAVISQKPSRDICQRGTSLTIQCQVDSQVTMMFWYRQQPGQSLTLIATANQGSEATYESGFVIDKFPISRPNLTFSTLTVSNMSPEDSSIYLCSVGELNTEAFFGQGTRLTVV.